The next 25 T cell receptor beta chains were all read from a single sample in a study of response to subunit inactivated influenza vaccine. TCRdb reprocessed the RT-PCR reads with MiXCR, giving one entry per CDR3 protein. The repertoire includes roughly 290,000 distinct CDR3 sequences, less than 25% of them detected once, and approximately 10% sits in the top ten. The specimen comprised PBMCs from blood, sampled about 20 months after vaccination. The receptor set was obtained from a man in his fifties or sixties who received an inactivated influenza vaccine.

This clonotype has a handful of counts. This chain connects TRBV10-3 to TRBJ1-2; 9 nucleotides align to TRBD1. The germline CDR1 and CDR2 sequences are ENHRY and SYGVKD. The CDR3 loop spans 13 amino acids. Trimming cost V 11 bases and J 3 bases; bases outside gene matches: 7. The CDR3 here is CAVRQGVDYGYTF. Here the CDR3 DNA reads TGTGCCGTCCGACAGGGGGTCGACTATGGCTACACCTTC.

The sample holds many counts of this clonotype. J is TRBJ1-2 and V is TRBV7-2; D gene unclear. V dropped 0 bases and J dropped 4 bases, with 12 bases sitting between them. Germline lookup yields CDR1 SGHTA and CDR2 FQGNSA. The CDR3 length is 15 residues. The CDR3 sequence is CASSLASGDLYGYTF. In DNA, the CDR3 is TGTGCCAGCAGCTTAGCGTCGGGAGACCTCTATGGCTACACCTTC.

The CDR3, as DNA: TGTGCCAGCACCTACCAGGGGAAGAACACTGAAGCTTTCTTT. Its translation is CASTYQGKNTEAFF. This chain uses TRBV12-3 or TRBV12-4 with TRBJ1-1, with D possibly matching TRBD1 (6 bases). Deletions cut 7 bases from V and 1 base from J, with 13 bases between. The CDR3 runs to 14 residues.

The chain employs TRBV7-8 and TRBJ2-3; 9 bases line up with TRBD1. This CDR3 spans 17 amino acids. V lost 5 bases to trimming and J lost 2 bases; unmatched junction nucleotides: 11. Germline CDR1 reads SGHVS; CDR2 reads FQNEAQ. The CDR3 is CASSHYWTGANTDTQYF. Written as DNA, the CDR3 is TGTGCCAGCAGCCACTATTGGACAGGGGCCAACACAGATACGCAGTATTTT.

This clonotype was counted a few times. The chain couples TRBV6-1 to TRBJ2-2; 7 nucleotides line up with TRBD1. V shed 6 bases and J 1 base; nucleotides not matched to a gene: 11. CDR3 size: 17 residues. Germline values: CDR1 MNHNS, CDR2 SASEGT. Here the CDR3 reads CASRLTPSGGNTGELFF. For the CDR3, the DNA is TGTGCCAGCAGACTCACCCCTTCAGGGGGGAACACCGGGGAGCTGTTTTTT.

This clonotype was recorded a few times. The V gene is TRBV6-1, the J gene TRBJ2-3; the match to TRBD2 covers 9 bases. CDR1 MNHNS and CDR2 SASEGT come from the germline V gene. CDR3 size: 18 residues. The V and J ends lost 2 bases and 5 bases, in that order; junction bases with no gene match: 14. This CDR3 reads CASSEKGLAFQHRDTQYF. The DNA for the CDR3 is TGTGCCAGCAGTGAAAAGGGACTAGCATTTCAACATCGAGATACGCAGTATTTT.

The table lists this clonotype with a count of one. The rearrangement uses TRBV15 and TRBJ2-3; D is unclear. The germline V and J ends were trimmed by 5 bases and 3 bases, with 15 bases remaining between them. The CDR3 covers 15 residues. The germline CDR1 and CDR2 sequences are LNHNV and YYDKDF (reference sequence). In DNA, the CDR3 is TGTGCCACCAGCGTAACATTTTCAGAGACAGATACGCAGTATTTT. Its protein is CATSVTFSETDTQYF. Filled out from reference TRBV15 and TRBJ2-3, the complete variable domain reads DAMVIQNPRYQVTQFGKPVTLSCSQTLNHNVMYWYQQKSSQAPKLLFHYYDKDFNNEADTPDNFQSRRPNTSFCFLDIRSPGLGDTAMYLCATSVTFSETDTQYFGPGTRLTVL.

This clonotype was seen a few times. The V gene is TRBV15, the J gene TRBJ1-4; possible D gene TRBD1, 5 bases. This CDR3 has 16 residues. Germline lookup yields CDR1 LNHNV and CDR2 YYDKDF (reference sequence). V lost 6 bases and J lost 6, with 20 bases in between. CDR3 DNA sequence: TGTGCCACCAGTTGGGACCCCAGGGTGGGAGATGAAAAACTGTTTTTT. Translation: CATSWDPRVGDEKLFF. The full variable domain, in which reference TRBV15 and TRBJ1-4 provide the parts outside the CDR3, is DAMVIQNPRYQVTQFGKPVTLSCSQTLNHNVMYWYQQKSSQAPKLLFHYYDKDFNNEADTPDNFQSRRPNTSFCFLDIRSPGLGDTAMYLCATSWDPRVGDEKLFFGSGTQLSVL.

This clonotype was seen a handful of times. The genes are TRBV19 and TRBJ1-5, with 8 positions matching TRBD1. CDR3 length equals 14 residues. V lost 7 bases and J lost 7; bases outside the gene matches: 9. CDR1 and CDR2 (germline): LNHDA, SQIVND (reference sequence). The CDR3 DNA follows: TGTGCCAGTACCCTTGGACAGGGCGGCCAGCCCCAGCATTTT. Translating gives CASTLGQGGQPQHF.

The gene calls are TRBV7-8 and TRBJ1-2; 8 nucleotides align to TRBD1. There are 19 residues in the CDR3. CDR1 and CDR2 from the germline V gene are SGHVS and FQNEAQ. V shed 5 bases, J shed 7 bases, and the junction held 24 bases outside the gene matches. CDR3 protein: CASSPPLGQGNQYMGGYTF. The CDR3 nucleotides read TGTGCCAGCAGCCCCCCCCTAGGACAGGGAAATCAATATATGGGTGGCTACACCTTC. The full variable domain, rest sourced from reference TRBV7-8 and TRBJ1-2, is GAGVSQSPRYKVAKRGQDVALRCDPISGHVSLFWYQQALGQGPEFLTYFQNEAQLDKSGLPSDRFFAERPEGSVSTLKIQRTQQEDSAVYLCASSPPLGQGNQYMGGYTFGSGTRLTVV.

Turning to this clonotype: The final CDR3 position lacks the conserved phenylalanine or tryptophan, pointing to a likely read error. In DNA form, the CDR3 reads TGTGCCAGCAGCTTAGCTTCAGGGTATAATAATTCACCCCTCCACCTT. It translates to CASSLASGYNNSPLHL. The rearrangement joins TRBV7-2 to TRBJ1-6; maybe TRBD1 (5 bases). This CDR3 contains 16 residues. Trimming removed 0 bases at V and 5 bases at J, with 11 bases between. The germline CDR1 and CDR2 sequences are SGHTA and FQGNSA.

In this sample, this clonotype turned up many times. The V gene is TRBV20-1, the J gene TRBJ1-5, with 7 bases matching TRBD1. The CDR3 contains 14 residues. Germline V gene sequence: CDR1 DFQATT, CDR2 SNEGSKA (reference sequence). V dropped 3 bases and J dropped 4; count of bases not matched to a gene: 6. The CDR3 DNA follows: TGCAGTGCTAGGGTACAGGGGCTTAATCAGCCCCAGCATTTT. As protein: CSARVQGLNQPQHF.

This clonotype was observed a few times. J is TRBJ1-1 and V is TRBV14; tentatively, D is TRBD1 (5 bases). Germline-derived CDR1 and CDR2 are SGHDN and FVKESK. Deletions cut 4 bases from V and 2 bases from J, with 17 bases between. This CDR3 comprises 16 residues. Here the CDR3 DNA reads TGTGCCAGCAGCCGTAATTCCGGGACGGTAAACACTGAAGCTTTCTTT. This gives the protein CASSRNSGTVNTEAFF.

This clonotype has ten or more counts. The chain employs TRBV2 and TRBJ2-5, with unresolved D. This CDR3 contains 11 residues. Germline loops: CDR1 SNHLY, CDR2 FYNNEI. The V gene lost 3 bases and the J gene lost 5 bases, with 4 bases spanning the gap. The CDR3 region has the DNA TGTGCCAGCAGTGAGGAGGAGACCCAGTACTTC. Translated, it gives CASSEEETQYF.

With regard to this clonotype: A much larger clone sits a single nucleotide away, making a read error possible. The V call is TRBV7-8, the J call TRBJ1-4; TRBD1 matches 7 bases. Germline V gene data show CDR1 as SGHVS and CDR2 as FQNEAQ. CDR3 size: 15 residues. The CDR3 bases are TGTGCCAGCAGCGAGGGGGGACAGCTTAATGAAGAACTGTTTTTT. Translating it yields CASSEGGQLNEELFF. Together with reference TRBV7-8 and TRBJ1-4, the CDR3 gives the full variable domain: GAGVSQSPRYKVAKRGQDVALRCDPISGHVSLFWYQQALGQGPEFLTYFQNEAQLDKSGLPSDRFFAERPEGSVSTLKIQRTQQEDSAVYLCASSEGGQLNEELFFGSGTQLSVL.

The sample holds many counts of this clonotype. The CDR3 is CASNRGARQPQHF. For the CDR3, the DNA is TGTGCCAGCAACCGGGGGGCAAGACAGCCCCAGCATTTT. The chain couples TRBV6-2 or TRBV6-3 to TRBJ1-5; weak D call: TRBD1 (6 bases). Between the trimmed V and J ends, which lost 7 bases and 7 bases, there was a span of 14 bases. Looked up from germline, CDR1 is MNHEY and CDR2 is SVGEGT. The CDR3 covers 13 residues.

This clonotype was seen a few times. This sequence joins TRBV18 and TRBJ1-5; the D is unclear. The CDR3 extends over 14 amino acids. Germline CDR1 KGHSH, CDR2 LQKENI. The V end was cut by 3 bases, the J end by 3 bases, with 9 bases between. The CDR3 nucleotides read TGTGCCAGCTCACCTAACGGCCCCAATCAGCCCCAGCATTTT. It specifies CASSPNGPNQPQHF.

J is TRBJ2-1 and V is TRBV20-1; 8 positions match TRBD2. The CDR3 consists of 14 residues. CDR1 is DFQATT and CDR2 is SNEGSKA in the germline V gene (reference sequence). After removal of 6 bases from V and 6 bases from J, the junction contained 10 bases not matched to a gene. Here the CDR3 reads CSALSGTLSNEQFF. The CDR3 region has the DNA TGCAGTGCCCTTAGCGGGACCCTATCCAATGAGCAGTTCTTC.

V and J are TRBV20-1 and TRBJ2-5, with unresolved D. CDR1 is DFQATT, CDR2 SNEGSKA, per germline (reference sequence). CDR3 size: 11 residues. V lost 5 bases, J lost 6 bases, and 10 bases lay in between. The DNA of the CDR3 is TGCAGTGCTCAAGACTCCCAGACCCAGTACTTC. This encodes CSAQDSQTQYF.

The chain carries TRBV24-1 and TRBJ1-2; 12 bases fit TRBD1. The germline V gene has CDR1 KGHDR and CDR2 SFDVKD. This CDR3 has 13 amino acids. The trim removed 7 bases at V and 6 bases at J, leaving 2 bases unmatched. Here the CDR3 reads CATRGQGADGYTF. The CDR3 DNA is TGTGCCACCAGGGGACAGGGGGCAGATGGCTACACCTTC.

J is TRBJ2-7 and V is TRBV5-6, with 7 nucleotides matching TRBD1. Germline trimming cut 3 bases from V and 5 bases from J; bases unmatched to any gene: 11. This CDR3 contains 15 residues. Germline CDR1 reads SGHDT; CDR2 reads YYEEEE. Here the CDR3 reads CASSSQMDRWDEQYF. The CDR3 DNA reads TGTGCCAGCAGCTCGCAAATGGACAGGTGGGACGAGCAGTACTTC.

This clonotype turned up a few times. CDR3 residues: CASSLANRVNEQYF. CDR3 DNA sequence: TGCGCCAGCAGCTTGGCCAACAGGGTAAACGAGCAGTACTTC. The V call is TRBV5-1, the J call TRBJ2-7; perhaps TRBD1 as D (6 bases). This CDR3 is built from 14 residues. The germline V gene encodes CDR1 SGHRS and CDR2 YFSETQ. V was shortened by 0 bases and J by 5 bases, with 12 bases between the two germline ends.

The CDR3 region is CASSLYGTSGRVDTQYF. The CDR3 nucleotides read TGTGCCAGCAGTCTCTACGGGACTAGCGGGAGGGTAGATACGCAGTATTTT. The V gene is TRBV12-3 or TRBV12-4, the J gene TRBJ2-3; the match to TRBD2 covers 16 bases. The CDR3 extends over 17 amino acids. J was trimmed by 5 bases and V by 5 bases; bases with no gene match: 7.

V usage is TRBV29-1 and J usage is TRBJ2-1; a possible D gene is TRBD1 (5 bases). The CDR3 contains 14 residues. Trimming took 7 bases from V and 6 from J, leaving 19 bases between them. Germline V gene sequence: CDR1 SQVTM, CDR2 ANQGSEA. For the CDR3, the DNA is TGCAGCGAACAGGCGGACGCGACCGCCAATGAGCAGTTCTTC. Translation gives CSEQADATANEQFF.

The CDR3 bases are TGTGCCAGCAGTTCCCTCGGGGGGGTGTTTGACTCTGGAAACACCATATATTTT. Protein: CASSSLGGVFDSGNTIYF. This chain uses TRBV28 with TRBJ1-3; D may be TRBD1 (5 bases). V dropped 4 bases and J dropped 0 bases, with 19 bases sitting between them. The germline V gene encodes CDR1 MDHEN and CDR2 SYDVKM. The CDR3 is made up of 18 amino acids.